A selection of T cell receptor beta chains follows, all from one sample in a study of blood T cell repertoires in COVID-19. Generated by immunoSEQ multiplex PCR, the TCRdb table keeps only in-frame clones and is missing some. This table holds a few hundred thousand clones, 70% to 90% found once. The sequenced material came from peripheral blood. These receptors were taken from a woman aged 45-65 years with COVID-19, enrolled during active disease. CDR3s leave out the opening cysteine and the closing phenylalanine or tryptophan. The order of the fields is CDR3 length, V gene, CDR3 protein.

18 TRBV6-2/TRBV6-3 ASSYSMGGRSGISNQPQH
13 TRBV24-1 ATSDLETGLDTQY
13 TRBV7-6 ASSSRDSFYNEQF
13 TRBV11-2 ASSTMAFFDTEAF
13 TRBV28 ASGSRESSGNTIY
11 TRBV5-1 ASSLDRADTQY
15 TRBV18 ASSRKTGRQGGNTIY
11 TRBV10-3 AISGIERDEAF
14 TRBV27 ASSLPQRIITDTQY
13 TRBV27 ASRQQGSGANVLT
12 TRBV19 ASRSGPGAEKLF
12 TRBV19 ASSERGWNDGYT
16 TRBV9 ASSVATGYPSGANVLT
15 TRBV4-1 ASSQGMAGDTSYEQY